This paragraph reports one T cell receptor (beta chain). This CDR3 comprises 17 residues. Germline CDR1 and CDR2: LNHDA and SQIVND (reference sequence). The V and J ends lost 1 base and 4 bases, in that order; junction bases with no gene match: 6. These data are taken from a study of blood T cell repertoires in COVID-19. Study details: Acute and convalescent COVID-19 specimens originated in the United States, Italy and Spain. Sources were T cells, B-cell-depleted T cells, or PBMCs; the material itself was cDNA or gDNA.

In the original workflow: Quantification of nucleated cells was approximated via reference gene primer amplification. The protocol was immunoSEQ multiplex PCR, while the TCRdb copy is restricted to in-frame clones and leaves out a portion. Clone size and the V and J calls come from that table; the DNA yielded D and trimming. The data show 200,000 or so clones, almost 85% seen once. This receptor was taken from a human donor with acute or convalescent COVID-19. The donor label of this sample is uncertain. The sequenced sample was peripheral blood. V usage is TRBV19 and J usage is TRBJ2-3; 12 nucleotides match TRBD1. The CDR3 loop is CASSIGGTGGIADTQYF. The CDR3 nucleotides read TGTGCCAGTAGTATAGGTGGGACAGGGGGCATTGCAGATACGCAGTATTTT.